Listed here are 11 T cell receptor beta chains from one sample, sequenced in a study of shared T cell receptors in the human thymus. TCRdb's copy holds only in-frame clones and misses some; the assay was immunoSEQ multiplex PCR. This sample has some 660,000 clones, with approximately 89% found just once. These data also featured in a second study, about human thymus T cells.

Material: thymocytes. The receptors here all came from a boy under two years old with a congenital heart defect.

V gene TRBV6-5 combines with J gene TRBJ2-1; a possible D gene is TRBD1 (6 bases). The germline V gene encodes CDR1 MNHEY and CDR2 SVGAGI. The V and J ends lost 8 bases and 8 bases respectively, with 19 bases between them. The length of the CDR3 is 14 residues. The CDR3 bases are TGTGCCAGCTCCCCCCACAGGGCGAGGGATGAGCAGTTCTTC. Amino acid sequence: CASSPHRARDEQFF.

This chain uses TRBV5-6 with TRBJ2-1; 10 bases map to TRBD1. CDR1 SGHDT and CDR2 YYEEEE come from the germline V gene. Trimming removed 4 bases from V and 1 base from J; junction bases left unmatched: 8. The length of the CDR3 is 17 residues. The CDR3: CASSPCEGQGSYNEQFF. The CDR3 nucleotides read TGTGCCAGCAGCCCATGCGAGGGACAGGGGTCCTACAATGAGCAGTTCTTC. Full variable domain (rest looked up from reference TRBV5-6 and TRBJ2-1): DAGVTQSPTHLIKTRGQQVTLRCSPKSGHDTVSWYQQALGQGPQFIFQYYEEEERQRGNFPDRFSGHQFPNYSSELNVNALLLGDSALYLCASSPCEGQGSYNEQFFGPGTRLTVL.

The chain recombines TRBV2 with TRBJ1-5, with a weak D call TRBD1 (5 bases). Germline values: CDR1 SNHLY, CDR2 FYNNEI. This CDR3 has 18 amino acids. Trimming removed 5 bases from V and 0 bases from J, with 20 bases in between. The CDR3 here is CASSTEETDRNSNQPQHF. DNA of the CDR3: TGTGCCAGCAGTACCGAGGAGACAGATAGAAATAGCAATCAGCCCCAGCATTTT.

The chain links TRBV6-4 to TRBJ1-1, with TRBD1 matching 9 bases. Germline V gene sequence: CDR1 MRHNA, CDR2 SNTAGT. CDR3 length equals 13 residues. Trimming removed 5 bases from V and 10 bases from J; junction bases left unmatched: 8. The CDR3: CASSPGQGGVAFF. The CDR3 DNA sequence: TGTGCCAGCAGTCCGGGACAGGGTGGTGTAGCTTTCTTT.

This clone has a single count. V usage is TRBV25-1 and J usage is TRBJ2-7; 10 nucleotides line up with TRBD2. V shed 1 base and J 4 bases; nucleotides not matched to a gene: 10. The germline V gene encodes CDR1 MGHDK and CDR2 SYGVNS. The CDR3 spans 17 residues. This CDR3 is CASSESVASGSMYEQYF. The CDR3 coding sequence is TGTGCCAGCAGTGAATCCGTGGCTAGCGGGAGTATGTACGAGCAGTACTTC.

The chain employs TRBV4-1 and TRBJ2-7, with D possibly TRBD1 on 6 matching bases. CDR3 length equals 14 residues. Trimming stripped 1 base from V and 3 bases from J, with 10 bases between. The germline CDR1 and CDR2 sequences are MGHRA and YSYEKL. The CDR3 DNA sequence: TGCGCCAGCAGCCAAGCACAGGGAGACTACGAGCAGTACTTC. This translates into CASSQAQGDYEQYF.

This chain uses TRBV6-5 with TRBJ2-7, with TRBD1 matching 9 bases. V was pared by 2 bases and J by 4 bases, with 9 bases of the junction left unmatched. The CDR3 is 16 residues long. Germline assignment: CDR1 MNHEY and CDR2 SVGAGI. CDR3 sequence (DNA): TGTGCCAGCAGTTACGAGTGGAACAGGGGGCGGTACGAGCAGTACTTC. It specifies CASSYEWNRGRYEQYF.

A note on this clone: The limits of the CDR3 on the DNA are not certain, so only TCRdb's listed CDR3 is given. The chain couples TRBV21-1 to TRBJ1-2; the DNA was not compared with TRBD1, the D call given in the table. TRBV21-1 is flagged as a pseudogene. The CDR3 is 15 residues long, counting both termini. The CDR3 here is CAIRVWGPGNYGYTF.

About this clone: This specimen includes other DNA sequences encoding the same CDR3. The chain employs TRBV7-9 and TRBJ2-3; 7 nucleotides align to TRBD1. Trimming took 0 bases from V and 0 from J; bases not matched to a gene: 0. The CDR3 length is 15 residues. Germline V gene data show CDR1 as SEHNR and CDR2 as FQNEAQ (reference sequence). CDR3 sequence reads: CASSLATGSTDTQYF. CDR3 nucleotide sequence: TGTGCCAGCAGCTTAGCGACAGGGAGCACAGATACGCAGTATTTT.

CDR3 bases: TGTGCCAGCAGCTCGGGACAGGAGCCCCAGCATTTT. This sequence encodes CASSSGQEPQHF. This chain joins TRBV13 and TRBJ1-5; 8 bases map to TRBD1. J gave up 8 bases and V 4 bases, and 1 base lay outside the gene matches. Germline V CDR1 and CDR2: PRHDT, FYEKMQ (reference sequence). The CDR3 covers 12 residues.

CDR3 bases: TGTGCCTGGAGTGCACACCTTAAGATAGCGGGATCAGGAGAGCAGTTCTTC. Its protein product is CAWSAHLKIAGSGEQFF. This chain uses TRBV30 with TRBJ2-1, with TRBD2 matching 8 bases. This CDR3 comprises 17 residues. V gave up 1 base and J gave up 10 bases; unmatched junction bases: 18. Looked up from germline, CDR1 is GTSNPN and CDR2 is SVGIG (reference sequence). Using reference TRBV30 and TRBJ2-1 for the parts outside the CDR3, the full variable domain is SQTIHQWPATLVQPVGSPLSLECTVEGTSNPNLYWYRQAAGRGLQLLFYSVGIGQISSEVPQNLSASRPQDRQFILSSKKLLLSDSGFYLCAWSAHLKIAGSGEQFFGPGTRLTVL.